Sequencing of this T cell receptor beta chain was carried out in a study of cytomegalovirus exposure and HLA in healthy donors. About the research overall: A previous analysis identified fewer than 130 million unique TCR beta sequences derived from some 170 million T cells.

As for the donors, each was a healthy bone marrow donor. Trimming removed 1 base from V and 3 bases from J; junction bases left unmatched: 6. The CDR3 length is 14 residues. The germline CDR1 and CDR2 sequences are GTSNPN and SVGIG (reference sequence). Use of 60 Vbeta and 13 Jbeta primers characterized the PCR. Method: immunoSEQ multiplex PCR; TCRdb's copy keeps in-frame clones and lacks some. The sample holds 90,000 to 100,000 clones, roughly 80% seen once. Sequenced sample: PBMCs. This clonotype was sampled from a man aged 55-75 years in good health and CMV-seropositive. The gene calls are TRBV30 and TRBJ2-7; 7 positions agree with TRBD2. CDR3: CAWSAGGKDYEQYF. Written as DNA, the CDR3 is TGTGCCTGGAGTGCGGGGGGAAAGGACTACGAGCAGTACTTC. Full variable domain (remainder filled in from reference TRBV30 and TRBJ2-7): SQTIHQWPATLVQPVGSPLSLECTVEGTSNPNLYWYRQAAGRGLQLLFYSVGIGQISSEVPQNLSASRPQDRQFILSSKKLLLSDSGFYLCAWSAGGKDYEQYFGPGTRLTVT.